A selection of T cell receptor beta chains follows, all from one sample in a study of monozygotic twins with inflammatory bowel disease. TCRdb re-called the 5' RACE reads and gives one entry per CDR3 protein, without DNA. The sample yields about 300,000 distinct CDR3 sequences, of which the top ten take up about 5%. The specimen sequenced was blood. Receptors were obtained from a human donor with ulcerative colitis or Crohn's disease, or a healthy co-twin of an affected twin (not recorded which). Both conserved end residues are part of each CDR3. The order of the fields is J gene, V gene, CDR3 protein.

J: TRBJ2-7
V: TRBV7-9
CDR3: CASSLKSSGSSYEQYF

J: TRBJ2-7
V: TRBV12-3/TRBV12-4
CDR3: CASSLIGSGSLEQYF

J: TRBJ2-1
V: TRBV20-1
CDR3: CSARFGSSYNEQFF

J: TRBJ1-2
V: TRBV12-3/TRBV12-4
CDR3: CASSQVLLDYGYTF

J: TRBJ1-1
V: TRBV5-4
CDR3: CASSLITQIMNTEAFF

J: TRBJ2-7
V: TRBV6-5
CDR3: CASSTNSIEQYF

J: TRBJ1-3
V: TRBV7-2
CDR3: CASSFLRNTIYF

J: TRBJ2-1
V: TRBV12-3/TRBV12-4
CDR3: CASRSASLSYNEQFF

J: TRBJ2-1
V: TRBV27
CDR3: CASRASQGSYNEQFF

J: TRBJ2-1
V: TRBV29-1
CDR3: CSVVLGQGEQFF

J: TRBJ2-7
V: TRBV7-7
CDR3: CASSAGEGYEQYF

J: TRBJ2-3
V: TRBV21-1
CDR3: CASTRTGTSATDTQYF

J: TRBJ2-1
V: TRBV6-5
CDR3: CASRDGGGDEQFF

J: TRBJ2-2
V: TRBV5-1
CDR3: CASSWGTRPTNTGELFF

J: TRBJ1-5
V: TRBV3-1
CDR3: CASSLLKDQPQHF

J: TRBJ1-5
V: TRBV7-9
CDR3: CASSSWDGTNQPQHF

J: TRBJ2-3
V: TRBV7-8
CDR3: CASRLSGTGSDTQYF

J: TRBJ2-1
V: TRBV12-3/TRBV12-4
CDR3: CASNGWGGAWDEQFF

J: TRBJ2-2
V: TRBV20-1
CDR3: CRGSSNTGELFF

J: TRBJ2-7
V: TRBV10-3
CDR3: CAIRTGEVYYEQYF

J: TRBJ2-7
V: TRBV7-9
CDR3: CASSPRASYEQYF

J: TRBJ2-5
V: TRBV27
CDR3: CASSRDRMYQETQYF

J: TRBJ2-7
V: TRBV7-9
CDR3: CASSFTSGGDSYEQYF

J: TRBJ1-1
V: TRBV7-2
CDR3: CASSLFRKLSDTEAFF

J: TRBJ2-1
V: TRBV19
CDR3: CASSIPPTGIRNEQFF

J: TRBJ1-5
V: TRBV20-1
CDR3: CSASLDQPQHF

J: TRBJ1-6
V: TRBV30
CDR3: CAWSTQIWGNSPLHF

J: TRBJ2-1
V: TRBV24-1
CDR3: CATSRGLAMNEQFF

J: TRBJ2-3
V: TRBV6-5
CDR3: CASSYRSGPPGTDTQYF

J: TRBJ2-3
V: TRBV11-2
CDR3: CASTTKRLTDTQYF

J: TRBJ1-3
V: TRBV12-3/TRBV12-4
CDR3: CASSQGLGNTIYF

J: TRBJ1-4
V: TRBV4-3
CDR3: CASSHRGGGEKLLF

J: TRBJ2-1
V: TRBV4-3
CDR3: CASSKTSGSFYNEQFF

J: TRBJ2-2
V: TRBV5-1
CDR3: CASSIQVPGELFF

J: TRBJ1-1
V: TRBV14
CDR3: CASSPLTAGPNTEAFF

J: TRBJ1-5
V: TRBV12-3/TRBV12-4
CDR3: CASKTGYFNQPQHF

J: TRBJ1-2
V: TRBV12-3/TRBV12-4
CDR3: CASSTIPGPYGYTF

J: TRBJ1-5
V: TRBV29-1
CDR3: CSVVSGSNQPQHF